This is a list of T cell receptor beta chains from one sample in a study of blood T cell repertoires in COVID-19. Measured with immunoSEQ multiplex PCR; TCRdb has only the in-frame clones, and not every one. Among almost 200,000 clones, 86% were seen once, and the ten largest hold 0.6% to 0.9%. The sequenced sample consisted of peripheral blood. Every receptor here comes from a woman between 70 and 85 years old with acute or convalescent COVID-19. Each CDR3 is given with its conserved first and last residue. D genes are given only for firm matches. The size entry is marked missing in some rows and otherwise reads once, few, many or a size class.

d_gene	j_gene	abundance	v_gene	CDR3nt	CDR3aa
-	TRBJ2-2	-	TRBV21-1	TGTGCCAGCAGCAAAGGTCCAGGACTAGCGGGATATGCCGGGGAGCTGTTTTTT	CASSKGPGLAGYAGELFF
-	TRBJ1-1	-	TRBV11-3	TGTGCCAGCAGCTCCAGTAGGGGAATGAACACTGAAGCTTTCTTT	CASSSSRGMNTEAFF
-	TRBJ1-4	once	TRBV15	TGTGCCACCAGCAGAGCGGGGGACCTCCTTGAAAAACTGTTTTTT	CATSRAGDLLEKLFF
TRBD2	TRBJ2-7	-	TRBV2	TGTGCCAGCAGGCCCGGACTAGCGGGAGTCGACGAGCGGTACTTC	CASRPGLAGVDERYF
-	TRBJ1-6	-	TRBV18	TGTGCCAGCTCACCTTCGAGGGATTCACCCCTCCACTTT	CASSPSRDSPLHF
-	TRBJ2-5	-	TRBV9	TGTGCCAGCAGCGCGGAGACAGTCCAAGAGACCCAGTACTTC	CASSAETVQETQYF
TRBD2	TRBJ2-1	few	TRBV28	TGTGCCAGCAGTTCCCCCCGGCTAGCGGTTCATTACAATGAGCAGTTCTTC	CASSSPRLAVHYNEQFF
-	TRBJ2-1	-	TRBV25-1	TGTGCCAGCAGGGATACAAGGGGGTTAGGCAATGAGCAGTTCTTC	CASRDTRGLGNEQFF
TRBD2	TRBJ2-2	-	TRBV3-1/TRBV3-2	TGTGCCAGCAGCCCTCGGACTAGCGGGAGCACCGGGGAGCTGTTTTTT	CASSPRTSGSTGELFF
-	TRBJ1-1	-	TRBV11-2	TGTGCCAGCAGCTTAATGGGGGGGGCTGAAGCTTTCTTT	CASSLMGGAEAFF
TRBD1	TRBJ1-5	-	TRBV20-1	TGCAGTGCTAGTCTCAGGGGGGCAATTCAGCCCCAGCATTTT	CSASLRGAIQPQHF
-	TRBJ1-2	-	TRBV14	TGTGCCAGCGACACCCAAACAGGTGTTGGCTACACCTTC	CASDTQTGVGYTF
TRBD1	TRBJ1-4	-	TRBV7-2	TGTGCCAGCAGCCCCTCCGGGACAGGGAATGAAAAACTGTTTTTT	CASSPSGTGNEKLFF
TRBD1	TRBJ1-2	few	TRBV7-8	TGTGCCAGCAGCGGCATTGGACAGGACGTCTATGGCTACACCTTC	CASSGIGQDVYGYTF
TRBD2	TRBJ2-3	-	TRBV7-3	TGTGCCAGCAGCTACACTAGCGGGAGTGCAGATACGCAGTATTTT	CASSYTSGSADTQYF
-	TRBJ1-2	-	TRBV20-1	TGCAGTGCTAGTTCACCAGGCGCGAATTTC	CSASSPGANF
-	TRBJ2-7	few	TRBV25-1	TGTGCCCAAAGAGGGAGGCGGTACGAGCAGTACTTC	CAQRGRRYEQYF
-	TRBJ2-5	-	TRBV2	TGTGCCAGCAGTGAAGCGGGCCCTGGGACCCAGTACTTC	CASSEAGPGTQYF